The entry below describes one T cell receptor beta chain. This sample is part of a study of blood T cell repertoires in COVID-19. Looking at the study overall: T cells, B-cell-depleted T cells, or PBMCs provided the cDNA or gDNA that served as material.

TCRdb's copy holds only in-frame clones and misses some; the assay was immunoSEQ multiplex PCR. The sample yields 200,000 to 300,000 clones, about 82% seen once. Germline loops: CDR1 GTSNPN, CDR2 SVGIG (reference sequence). The CDR3 is 14 residues long. The germline V and J ends were trimmed by 0 bases and 3 bases, with 10 bases remaining between them. Sequenced: peripheral blood. This chain links TRBV30 with TRBJ2-3; D is uncertain. The receptor was isolated from a woman aged 60-70 years with active or convalescent COVID-19. The CDR3: CAWSVQSGTDTQYF. DNA of the CDR3: TGTGCCTGGAGTGTACAATCAGGTACAGATACGCAGTATTTT. The complete variable domain, with remaining parts taken from reference TRBV30 and TRBJ2-3, reads SQTIHQWPATLVQPVGSPLSLECTVEGTSNPNLYWYRQAAGRGLQLLFYSVGIGQISSEVPQNLSASRPQDRQFILSSKKLLLSDSGFYLCAWSVQSGTDTQYFGPGTRLTVL.